A single sample gave rise to the 4 T cell receptor beta chains below, sequenced in a study of neurological immune-mediated disorders. TCRdb called the 5' RACE reads again in MiXCR, with one record for every CDR3 protein. The table has about 53,000 distinct CDR3 sequences, 16% seen once. Sequenced sample: PBMCs. These receptors came from a man aged 55-75 years in good health.

This clonotype was detected ten times or more. This chain connects TRBV7-9 to TRBJ2-2, with a possible D match to TRBD1 (5 bases). V was shortened by 4 bases and J by 0 bases, with 6 bases between the two germline ends. This CDR3 has 14 residues. Germline V lookup: CDR1 SEHNR, CDR2 FQNEAQ (reference sequence). The CDR3 is CASSSRANTGELFF. The DNA of the CDR3 is TGTGCCAGCAGCTCCAGGGCGAACACCGGGGAGCTGTTTTTT.

The V and J genes are TRBV6-5 and TRBJ2-2; 9 bases fit TRBD1. Germline CDR1 is MNHEY and CDR2 is SVGAGI. There are 17 residues in the CDR3. Losses at the gene ends were 6 bases for V and 6 bases for J; bases not matched to a gene: 14. CDR3: CASSSYRGTGSAGELFF. DNA of the CDR3: TGTGCCAGCAGCTCCTATAGGGGGACAGGGAGCGCCGGGGAGCTGTTTTTT.

This clonotype came up many times. The J gene is TRBJ2-3, the V gene TRBV5-1; D gene unclear. The CDR3 is 15 amino acids. Between the trimmed V and J ends, which lost 1 base and 3 bases, there was a span of 12 bases. The germline CDR1 and CDR2 sequences are SGHRS and YFSETQ. In DNA, the CDR3 is TGCGCCAGCAGCTTGAGCCCCTCAGCGACAGATACGCAGTATTTT. Its translation is CASSLSPSATDTQYF. The entire variable domain, with the rest obtained from reference TRBV5-1 and TRBJ2-3, is as follows: KAGVTQTPRYLIKTRGQQVTLSCSPISGHRSVSWYQQTPGQGLQFLFEYFSETQRNKGNFPGRFSGRQFSNSRSEMNVSTLELGDSALYLCASSLSPSATDTQYFGPGTRLTVL.

The rearrangement uses TRBV6-5 and TRBJ1-4; D perhaps matches TRBD1 (5 bases). The CDR3 contains 14 residues. Germline V gives CDR1 MNHEY, CDR2 SVGAGI. V was pared by 2 bases and J by 6 bases, with 10 bases between. CDR3 in DNA: TGTGCCAGCAGTTACGTGGGACGGGATGAAAAACTGTTTTTT. It specifies CASSYVGRDEKLFF.